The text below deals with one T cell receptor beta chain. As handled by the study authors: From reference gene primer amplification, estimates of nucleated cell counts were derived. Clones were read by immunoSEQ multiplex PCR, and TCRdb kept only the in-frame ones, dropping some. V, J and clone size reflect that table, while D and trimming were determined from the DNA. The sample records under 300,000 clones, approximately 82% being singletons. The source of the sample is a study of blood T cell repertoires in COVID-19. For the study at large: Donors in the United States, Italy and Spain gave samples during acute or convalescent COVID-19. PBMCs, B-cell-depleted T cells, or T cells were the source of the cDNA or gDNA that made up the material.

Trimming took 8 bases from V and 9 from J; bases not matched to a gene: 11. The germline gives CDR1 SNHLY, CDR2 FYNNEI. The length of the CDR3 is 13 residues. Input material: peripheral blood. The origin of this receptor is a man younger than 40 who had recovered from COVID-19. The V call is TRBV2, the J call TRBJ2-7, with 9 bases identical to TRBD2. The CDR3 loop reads CASLGLALGGQYF. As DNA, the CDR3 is TGTGCCAGCTTGGGACTAGCCTTGGGTGGGCAGTACTTC.